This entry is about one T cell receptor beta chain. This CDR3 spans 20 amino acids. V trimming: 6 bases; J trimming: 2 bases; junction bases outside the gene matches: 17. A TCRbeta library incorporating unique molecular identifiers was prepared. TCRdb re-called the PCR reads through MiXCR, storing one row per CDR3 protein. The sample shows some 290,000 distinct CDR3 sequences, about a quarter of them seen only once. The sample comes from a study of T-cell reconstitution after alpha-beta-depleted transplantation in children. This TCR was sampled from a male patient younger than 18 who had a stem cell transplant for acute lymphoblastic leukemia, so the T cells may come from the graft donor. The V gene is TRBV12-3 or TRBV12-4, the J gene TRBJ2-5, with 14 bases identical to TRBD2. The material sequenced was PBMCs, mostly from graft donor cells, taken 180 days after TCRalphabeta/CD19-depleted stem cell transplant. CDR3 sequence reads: CASSYNLGLAGGEGQETQYF. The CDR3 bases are TGTGCCAGCAGCTATAACCTTGGACTAGCGGGAGGCGAGGGACAAGAGACCCAGTACTTC.